The present TCR beta chain was sequenced within a study of T-cell memory formation after mild COVID-19. Study-level background: For the most part, TCR clusters were specific to one donor. Study-wide findings and caveats: Contracting CD4+ clones sat mainly in CM and EM; CD8+ in EMRA.

The CDR3 covers 15 residues. V dropped 0 bases and J dropped 12; count of bases not matched to a gene: 9. CDR1 is MNHEY, CDR2 SMNVEV, per germline (reference sequence). A single record per CDR3 protein comes from TCRdb applying MiXCR to the 5' RACE reads. This table has 350,000 to 550,000 distinct CDR3 sequences, 15% to 20% appearing once. The table lists this clonotype with a few counts. Antigen specificity is unknown. Material for sequencing was PBMCs or a T cell subset sorted from them (not recorded which). V and J are TRBV27 and TRBJ2-4, with TRBD2 matching 9 bases. This receptor was identified in a man younger than 35 who had mild COVID-19 (a few samples of this study predate the infection). Cell type and time point are not known. CDR3 in amino acids: CASSLSSLAGTHQYF. In DNA, the CDR3 is TGTGCCAGCAGTTTATCGTCGCTAGCGGGGACACATCAGTACTTC.